This TCR beta chain was recovered during a study of Graves' ophthalmopathy and Graves' hyperthyroidism. Notes on the study in general: Detected in blood as well were most expanded thyroid clonotypes with frequency above 0.001.

CDR3 regions of TCR beta were amplified from RNA transcripts. RT-PCR in the first round used HTBI primers; a second-round multiplex PCR followed. TCRdb itself ran the multiplex PCR reads through MiXCR, one entry per CDR3 protein. The data show about 620,000 distinct CDR3 sequences, around a fifth seen once. In its sample, this clonotype was seen many times. Antigen specificity is unknown. The CDR3 length is 14 residues. Germline V gene lookup returns CDR1 MDHEN and CDR2 SYDVKM. After removal of 6 bases from V and 11 bases from J, the junction contained 13 bases not matched to a gene. Hyperthyroidism patients were newly diagnosed, under 2 months' duration, aged 18 to 65. Patients were diagnosed from clinical symptoms, serum thyroxine, TRAb, thyroid ultrasound and orbital computed tomography. The PBMCs used were ones drawn from 10 ml of fresh peripheral blood.

This chain connects TRBV28 to TRBJ1-2; 9 nucleotides match TRBD1. The clonotype comes from a woman between 18 and 29 years old with stable Graves' hyperthyroidism. Some clones in this sample may be carry-over from other donors' samples. The material sequenced was peripheral blood. CDR3 in amino acids: CASSRNRDRVKYTF. As DNA, the CDR3 is TGTGCCAGCAGCCGTAACCGGGACAGGGTTAAGTACACCTTC.